The rows below give T cell receptor beta chains drawn from one sample of a study of early T cells in non-severe SARS-CoV-2 infection. From the 5' RACE reads, TCRdb called clonotypes with MiXCR, one entry per CDR3 protein. The profile shows about 110,000 distinct CDR3 sequences, more than 9.5% of them singletons. Source material: whole blood. The receptors were sampled from an adult who was a healthcare worker with PCR-confirmed SARS-CoV-2 infection or an uninfected control (not recorded which). The CDR3 runs from the conserved cysteine through the conserved F or W. Each record gives: J gene, clone size, V gene, D gene, CDR3 protein, CDR3 DNA. A D gene is named only where the DNA matches it firmly. Rows may omit the clone size; those that give it use once, few, many or a size class.

J gene: TRBJ2-1
clone size: -
V gene: TRBV28
D gene: -
CDR3 protein: CASSSSTASSYNEQFF
CDR3 DNA: TGTGCCAGCAGTTCGTCGACGGCGAGCTCCTACAATGAGCAGTTCTTC

J gene: TRBJ2-7
clone size: many
V gene: TRBV12-3/TRBV12-4
D gene: -
CDR3 protein: CASSLGQGHEQYF
CDR3 DNA: TGTGCCAGCAGTTTAGGGCAGGGACACGAGCAGTACTTC

J gene: TRBJ2-1
clone size: -
V gene: TRBV20-1
D gene: -
CDR3 protein: CSATEILEEQFF
CDR3 DNA: TGCAGTGCGACAGAGATTTTAGAAGAGCAGTTCTTC

J gene: TRBJ2-1
clone size: few
V gene: TRBV20-1
D gene: -
CDR3 protein: CSARAPTLPHEQFF
CDR3 DNA: TGCAGTGCTAGAGCCCCGACCCTACCCCATGAGCAGTTCTTC

J gene: TRBJ1-4
clone size: -
V gene: TRBV30
D gene: -
CDR3 protein: CAGDRAPEKLFF
CDR3 DNA: TGTGCCGGCGACAGAGCACCTGAAAAACTGTTTTTT

J gene: TRBJ1-1
clone size: -
V gene: TRBV4-2
D gene: TRBD1
CDR3 protein: CASSQEQGGRAFF
CDR3 DNA: TGTGCCAGCAGCCAAGAACAGGGGGGGAGAGCTTTCTTT

J gene: TRBJ2-1
clone size: many
V gene: TRBV19
D gene: TRBD2
CDR3 protein: CASSPSRSGRNEQFF
CDR3 DNA: TGTGCCAGTAGTCCATCCCGTAGCGGGAGGAATGAGCAGTTCTTC

J gene: TRBJ2-1
clone size: -
V gene: TRBV14
D gene: TRBD2
CDR3 protein: CASSPSGSGNEQFF
CDR3 DNA: TGTGCCAGCAGCCCGAGCGGGAGTGGTAATGAGCAGTTCTTC

J gene: TRBJ1-1
clone size: -
V gene: TRBV29-1
D gene: -
CDR3 protein: CSALGGGNEAFF
CDR3 DNA: TGCAGCGCCCTGGGGGGGGGGAATGAAGCTTTCTTT

J gene: TRBJ1-1
clone size: many
V gene: TRBV10-3
D gene: TRBD1
CDR3 protein: CAISDRDRNTEAFF
CDR3 DNA: TGTGCCATCAGTGACAGGGACAGGAACACTGAAGCTTTCTTT

J gene: TRBJ1-2
clone size: few
V gene: TRBV20-1
D gene: -
CDR3 protein: CSARASMGGTGYGYTF
CDR3 DNA: TGCAGTGCTAGAGCCTCCATGGGGGGGACGGGCTATGGCTACACCTTC

J gene: TRBJ1-5
clone size: few
V gene: TRBV15
D gene: -
CDR3 protein: CATSNGVGGPNQPQHF
CDR3 DNA: TGTGCCACCAGCAATGGCGTCGGGGGCCCCAATCAGCCCCAGCATTTT

J gene: TRBJ1-3
clone size: many
V gene: TRBV6-5
D gene: -
CDR3 protein: CASRQDGGNTIYF
CDR3 DNA: TGTGCCAGCAGACAGGACGGAGGAAACACCATATATTTT

J gene: TRBJ2-1
clone size: -
V gene: TRBV11-2
D gene: TRBD1
CDR3 protein: CASSLGQSSYNEQFF
CDR3 DNA: TGTGCCAGCAGCTTGGGACAGAGCTCCTACAATGAGCAGTTCTTC

J gene: TRBJ1-4
clone size: many
V gene: TRBV9
D gene: TRBD1
CDR3 protein: CASSTTGTGLEKLFF
CDR3 DNA: TGTGCCAGCAGCACTACCGGGACAGGGCTTGAAAAACTGTTTTTT

J gene: TRBJ2-4
clone size: few
V gene: TRBV20-1
D gene: TRBD2
CDR3 protein: CSAPPLAGHNIQYF
CDR3 DNA: TGCAGTGCTCCTCCCTTAGCGGGACATAACATTCAGTACTTC